This T cell receptor (beta chain) was sequenced for a study of Ad26.COV2.S vaccination and SARS-CoV-2 variants. Study-level information: The vaccine Ad26.COV2.S was put into the muscle once, or twice with 56 days between. Regarding the study as a whole: Relative to placebo recipients, vaccine recipients exhibited elevated spike-specific TCR breadth.

V was pared by 5 bases and J by 3 bases, with 13 bases between. The CDR3 runs to 15 residues. Looked up from germline, CDR1 is SNHLY and CDR2 is FYNNEI. Treatment of the sample: around 19 received Ad26.COV2.S at low or high dose, single or two shots; 5 received placebo; per-sample allocation not given. Vaccine and placebo recipients were sampled on day 63 after the first injection. The individual, an adult aged 18-55 years, was a donor in Boston. Clones were sequenced by immunoSEQ multiplex PCR, and TCRdb holds only the in-frame ones, with some missing. The sample includes 350,000 to 500,000 clones, 89% of them seen just once. In regard to this clone: What it binds is unknown.

The material sequenced was peripheral blood, taken in a trial of Ad26.COV2.S vaccine versus placebo. The chain carries TRBV2 and TRBJ2-2; no firm D call. The receptor's source is a person aged 18 to 59 who received the Ad26.COV2.S COVID-19 vaccine or a placebo. Here the CDR3 DNA reads TGTGCCAGCAGTCGGCAGGAGCTGTACACCGGGGAGCTGTTTTTT. Encoded protein: CASSRQELYTGELFF.